The 9 T cell receptor beta chains listed next were all sequenced from one sample in a study of cytomegalovirus exposure and HLA in healthy donors. The PCR used 60 Vbeta and 13 Jbeta primers. The table came from immunoSEQ multiplex PCR; TCRdb's copy has only in-frame clones and leaves some out. The sample holds around 160,000 clones; roughly 88% are singletons and the top ten take over 1.5%. The sequenced sample was PBMCs. The receptors were gathered from a young woman in good health and CMV-seronegative.

The genes are TRBV21-1 and TRBJ2-2; the DNA was not used to check the table's D call, TRBD2. TRBV21-1 is a pseudogene segment. The length of the CDR3 is 19 residues. The chain's CDR3 is CASSKDSSGGPTNTGELFF. DNA for the CDR3: TGTGCCAGCAGCAAAGACTCTAGCGGGGGACCAACTAACACCGGGGAGCTGTTTTTT.

The chain links TRBV11-2 to TRBJ1-3, with 9 bases matching TRBD1. The germline V gene encodes CDR1 SGHAT and CDR2 FQNNGV. After removal of 3 bases from V and 4 bases from J, the junction contained 4 bases not matched to a gene. The CDR3 has 15 residues. CDR3 sequence reads: CASSLGQGGGNTIYF. Here the CDR3 DNA reads TGTGCCAGCAGCTTGGGACAGGGAGGAGGAAACACCATATATTTT.

The V call is TRBV10-3, the J call TRBJ2-7; D is perhaps TRBD1 (6 bases). The germline V gene encodes CDR1 ENHRY and CDR2 SYGVKD. Trimming shortened V by 6 bases and J by 7 bases, and 25 bases separated the two germline ends. This CDR3 has 16 residues. For the CDR3, the DNA is TGTGCCATCAGGATACAGGGAAGAGGGGAATGGTATGAGCAGTACTTC. Protein product: CAIRIQGRGEWYEQYF.

As regards this clone: Additional DNA sequences in this sample encode the identical CDR3. The V call is TRBV6-1, the J call TRBJ1-5, with a tentative D call TRBD1 (6 bases). CDR3 length: 13 residues. The germline V gene has CDR1 MNHNS and CDR2 SASEGT. V was shortened by 2 bases and J by 7 bases, with 9 bases between the two germline ends. CDR3 nucleotides: TGTGCCAGCAGTGAAACGGGGGGCCAGCCCCAGCATTTT. This codes for CASSETGGQPQHF.

The chain combines TRBV7-9 with TRBJ1-3; 10 bases are a match to TRBD1. The CDR3 is made up of 16 amino acids. Germline V lookup: CDR1 SEHNR, CDR2 FQNEAQ (reference sequence). Trimming took 5 bases from V and 4 from J; bases not matched to a gene: 8. The CDR3 protein is CASSPGTGVIGNTIYF. Here the CDR3 DNA reads TGTGCCAGCAGCCCAGGGACAGGGGTGATCGGAAACACCATATATTTT.

The rearrangement links TRBV23-1 to TRBJ2-4; 9 positions match TRBD2. TRBV23-1 is annotated as an ORF whose role is uncertain. The V segment lost 2 bases and the J segment 1 base; nucleotides outside the gene matches: 9. This CDR3 has 18 residues. The CDR3 DNA reads TGCGCCAGCAGTCAACTATGGACTAGCGAGGAGGCCAAAAACATTCAGTACTTC. Amino acid sequence: CASSQLWTSEEAKNIQYF.

This rearrangement joins TRBV4-1 to TRBJ1-2; D unclear. The ends were cut back, 0 bases at V and 4 bases at J, with 6 bases in the middle. The CDR3 extends over 13 amino acids. CDR1 is MGHRA and CDR2 is YSYEKL in the germline V gene. The CDR3 DNA is TGCGCCAGCAGCCAAGATAGAGGCTATGGCTACACCTTC. Translating gives CASSQDRGYGYTF.

V and J are TRBV18 and TRBJ2-7; 7 positions match TRBD2. Trimming at V came to 3 bases and at J to 0 bases, leaving 5 bases not matched to a gene. Germline assignment: CDR1 KGHSH and CDR2 LQKENI. This CDR3 is built from 15 residues. The CDR3 region has the DNA TGTGCCAGCTCACCTTCTAGCGGAAGCTCCTACGAGCAGTACTTC. Protein sequence: CASSPSSGSSYEQYF.

The CDR3, as DNA: TGCGCCAGCGGGACAGGGGGCGACACTGAAGCTTTCTTT. The encoded protein is CASGTGGDTEAFF. The chain joins TRBV5-1 to TRBJ1-1; 12 bases match TRBD1. Germline V CDR1 and CDR2: SGHRS, YFSETQ. V dropped 7 bases and J dropped 3; count of bases not matched to a gene: 1. The CDR3 contains 13 residues.